The T cell receptor beta chain under discussion was sequenced for a study of T cell responses to AZD1222 COVID-19 vaccine. Study observations and caveats: Without day 14 samples, only post-peak T cell repertoires were studied. Nearly half of spike-specific TCRs reportedly target variant regions that are unmutated in the B.1.351 and B.1.1.7 variants.

Germline CDR1 and CDR2: MDHEN and SYDVKM. V lost 5 bases and J 3 bases, leaving 4 bases between the germline ends. The CDR3 is made up of 11 amino acids. TCRdb's table, derived via immunoSEQ multiplex PCR, lists solely in-frame clones and lacks some. This table has around 150,000 clones, around 94% appearing once. On this clone itself: The antigen remains undetermined.

This receptor was identified in an adult in good health. The V call is TRBV28, the J call TRBJ1-1, with D uncertain. The specimen was peripheral blood, collected on day 0 of AZD1222 vaccination. The CDR3 DNA reads as TGTGCCAGCAGTCGGGACACTGAAGCTTTCTTT. It specifies CASSRDTEAFF.